This entry features one TCR beta chain sequence. One entry per CDR3 protein results from TCRdb running MiXCR on the RT-PCR reads. The sample lists 200,000 to 250,000 distinct CDR3 sequences; less than 15% were seen once. From germline, CDR1 is KGHDR and CDR2 SFDVKD. There are 15 residues in the CDR3. J lost 1 base, V lost 7 bases, and 8 bases had no gene match. The data are from a study of patients and donors after allogeneic stem cell transplantation. Source material: blood, either unsorted or a sorted T cell fraction (not recorded which). The chain recombines TRBV24-1 with TRBJ2-5, with 7 bases aligning to TRBD1. The clonotype was recovered from a human donor who was either an allogeneic HSCT recipient or a stem cell or donor lymphocyte infusion donor (not recorded which). It is not recorded whose cells these are; they may come from a transplant donor. CDR3 bases: TGTGCCACCAGCATACTGGACAGGACCCAAGAGACCCAGTACTTC. It translates to CATSILDRTQETQYF.